These 21 T cell receptor beta chains share one sample of origin, sequenced in a study of blood T cell repertoires in COVID-19. Clones were read by immunoSEQ multiplex PCR, and TCRdb kept only the in-frame ones, dropping some. The sample consists of about 310,000 clones, roughly nine tenths of them appearing once. The sample consisted of PBMCs or T cells enriched from blood (not recorded which). These receptor sequences come from a woman younger than 45 who had recovered from COVID-19.

The gene calls are TRBV5-1 and TRBJ2-7, with 8 bases aligning to TRBD1. V trimming: 4 bases; J trimming: 5 bases; junction bases outside the gene matches: 8. The CDR3 contains 14 residues. Germline V lookup: CDR1 SGHRS, CDR2 YFSETQ. The CDR3 DNA follows: TGCGCCAGCAGCCTGAGAGACAGGGGTGACGAGCAGTACTTC. Its protein is CASSLRDRGDEQYF.

This sequence joins TRBV7-8 and TRBJ1-1, with TRBD1 identical over 8 bases. The length of the CDR3 is 14 residues. The ends lost 3 bases at V and 8 bases at J; junction bases unmatched: 8. Germline V lookup: CDR1 SGHVS, CDR2 FQNEAQ. CDR3 sequence: CASSFQGAGSEAFF. CDR3 nucleotide sequence: TGTGCCAGCAGCTTCCAGGGGGCTGGATCCGAAGCTTTCTTT.

The rearrangement links TRBV24-1 to TRBJ2-3; TRBD1 is a possible D gene (6 bases). The germline V gene has CDR1 KGHDR and CDR2 SFDVKD. Trimming stripped 1 base from V and 1 base from J, with 8 bases between. This CDR3 spans 15 amino acids. Here the CDR3 reads CATSDFGGGTDTQYF. As DNA, the CDR3 is TGTGCCACCAGTGATTTTGGGGGCGGCACAGATACGCAGTATTTT.

The chain combines TRBV4-1 with TRBJ1-5, with D maybe TRBD1 (6 bases). The CDR3 spans 15 residues. Germline V gives CDR1 MGHRA, CDR2 YSYEKL. Trimming took off 0 bases at V and 8 bases at J, with 14 bases between the two ends. CDR3 sequence (DNA): TGCGCCAGCAGCCAAGACAGGGGCGCGGGGGAGCCCCAGCATTTT. Amino acid sequence: CASSQDRGAGEPQHF.

The chain links TRBV11-2 to TRBJ2-1; possibly TRBD2 for D (5 bases). The V end lost 0 bases, the J end lost 14 bases, and 14 bases lay between the germline ends. The CDR3 runs to 13 residues. Germline V lookup: CDR1 SGHAT, CDR2 FQNNGV. CDR3 residues: CASSLDHSGLKFF. Written as DNA, the CDR3 is TGTGCCAGCAGCTTAGATCACAGCGGATTAAAGTTCTTC.

J is TRBJ2-2 and V is TRBV5-1; TRBD1 agrees at 10 bases. Germline V CDR1 and CDR2: SGHRS, YFSETQ. The CDR3 has 14 residues. Germline trimming cut 4 bases from V and 6 bases from J; bases unmatched to any gene: 3. The CDR3 coding sequence is TGCGCCAGCAGCCGGACAGGGGGGTCCGGGGAGCTGTTTTTT. Encoded protein: CASSRTGGSGELFF. Based on the CDR3 plus reference TRBV5-1 and TRBJ2-2, the full variable domain is KAGVTQTPRYLIKTRGQQVTLSCSPISGHRSVSWYQQTPGQGLQFLFEYFSETQRNKGNFPGRFSGRQFSNSRSEMNVSTLELGDSALYLCASSRTGGSGELFFGEGSRLTVL.

The chain combines TRBV27 with TRBJ1-2, with 8 bases aligning to TRBD1. Germline V lookup: CDR1 MNHEY, CDR2 SMNVEV (reference sequence). Trimming removed 4 bases from V and 7 bases from J; junction bases left unmatched: 14. The CDR3 is 16 amino acids. The CDR3 loop reads CASSSPSTGAGFGYTF. CDR3 in DNA: TGTGCCAGCAGTTCACCCTCGACAGGGGCAGGGTTTGGCTACACCTTC.

The chain combines TRBV7-6 with TRBJ1-2, with 7 bases fitting TRBD1. V dropped 5 bases and J dropped 4; count of bases not matched to a gene: 4. The CDR3 runs to 13 residues. Germline-derived CDR1 and CDR2 are SGHVS and FNYEAQ. The chain's CDR3 is CASSPTGFYGYTF. The CDR3 DNA follows: TGTGCCAGCAGCCCGACAGGGTTCTATGGCTACACCTTC.

For the CDR3, the DNA is TGCAGCGTTGATTATGGGGACACACGTTCCTACGAGCAGTACTTC. It yields the protein CSVDYGDTRSYEQYF. The chain combines TRBV29-1 with TRBJ2-7; D perhaps matches TRBD1 (6 bases). V was shortened by 3 bases and J by 1 base, with 16 bases between the two germline ends. CDR3 length: 15 residues. Looked up from germline, CDR1 is SQVTM and CDR2 is ANQGSEA.

The V call is TRBV19, the J call TRBJ1-1; unclear D gene. Trimming took 7 bases from V and 0 from J, leaving 18 bases between them. This CDR3 spans 16 amino acids. CDR1 and CDR2 (germline): LNHDA, SQIVND (reference sequence). The CDR3 here is CASNPGRASMNTEAFF. The DNA for the CDR3 is TGTGCCAGTAACCCCGGGAGGGCATCGATGAACACTGAAGCTTTCTTT. The whole variable domain, remainder taken from reference TRBV19 and TRBJ1-1, is DGGITQSPKYLFRKEGQNVTLSCEQNLNHDAMYWYRQDPGQGLRLIYYSQIVNDFQKGDIAEGYSVSREKKESFPLTVTSAQKNPTAFYLCASNPGRASMNTEAFFGQGTRLTVV.

This chain links TRBV19 with TRBJ2-1; D is possibly TRBD1 (5 bases). This CDR3 is 14 amino acids long. V gave up 7 bases and J gave up 3 bases, with 13 bases separating them. CDR1 LNHDA and CDR2 SQIVND come from the germline V gene (reference sequence). This CDR3 reads CASKPWQGYNEQFF. DNA of the CDR3: TGTGCCAGTAAACCTTGGCAGGGCTACAATGAGCAGTTCTTC. Filled out from reference TRBV19 and TRBJ2-1, the complete variable domain reads DGGITQSPKYLFRKEGQNVTLSCEQNLNHDAMYWYRQDPGQGLRLIYYSQIVNDFQKGDIAEGYSVSREKKESFPLTVTSAQKNPTAFYLCASKPWQGYNEQFFGPGTRLTVL.

The chain has TRBV15 and TRBJ1-1; 7 nucleotides line up with TRBD1. The CDR3 extends over 14 amino acids. V lost 1 base to trimming and J lost 5 bases; unmatched junction nucleotides: 4. Germline values: CDR1 LNHNV, CDR2 YYDKDF (reference sequence). The CDR3 loop is CATSRGDRATEAFF. The CDR3 region has the DNA TGTGCCACCAGCAGAGGCGACAGGGCAACTGAAGCTTTCTTT.

The J gene is TRBJ1-3, the V gene TRBV4-1; D gene ambiguous. V shed 0 bases and J shed 9 bases, with 18 bases lying between them. CDR3 length: 16 amino acids. The V gene's germline CDR1 is MGHRA and CDR2 YSYEKL. The CDR3 sequence: CASSQDSGLLQTTIYF. The CDR3 coding sequence is TGCGCCAGCAGCCAAGATAGTGGGCTCCTTCAGACCACCATATATTTT.

The chain combines TRBV5-6 with TRBJ2-3, with D possibly TRBD2 on 6 matching bases. The CDR3 sequence is 15 residues long. Germline lookup yields CDR1 SGHDT and CDR2 YYEEEE. V dropped 7 bases and J dropped 0 bases, with 15 bases sitting between them. The CDR3 region is CASLDLGTSTDTQYF. The CDR3 nucleotides read TGTGCCAGCTTGGACCTGGGGACTAGCACAGATACGCAGTATTTT.

This clone was observed once. This chain uses TRBV7-2 with TRBJ2-7; 8 positions match TRBD1. The J segment lost 4 bases and the V segment lost 1 base, leaving 6 bases of the junction unmatched. The germline gives CDR1 SGHTA, CDR2 FQGNSA. The CDR3 loop spans 15 amino acids. CDR3 region: CASSLGATGVYEQYF. The CDR3 DNA sequence: TGTGCCAGCAGCTTAGGGGCGACAGGGGTATACGAGCAGTACTTC.

This chain connects TRBV19 to TRBJ2-1; 11 bases fit TRBD2. V was pared by 6 bases and J by 11 bases, with 18 bases of the junction left unmatched. The CDR3 covers 17 residues. CDR1 LNHDA and CDR2 SQIVND come from the germline V gene (reference sequence). The CDR3 coding sequence is TGTGCCAGTAGAACTACCTCGGGGATAGCGGGAGGGATCAAGCAGTTCTTC. Residues: CASRTTSGIAGGIKQFF.

The V call is TRBV27, the J call TRBJ2-1, with 7 bases that match TRBD2. V lost 3 bases and J lost 1; bases outside the gene matches: 0. CDR1 and CDR2 (germline): MNHEY, SMNVEV (reference sequence). The CDR3 sequence is 14 residues long. Here the CDR3 DNA reads TGTGCCAGCAGTTTCGGGAGGTCCTACAATGAGCAGTTCTTC. Translating gives CASSFGRSYNEQFF.

The chain uses TRBV6-2 or TRBV6-3 and TRBJ2-2; weak D call: TRBD1 (5 bases). Germline CDR1 reads MNHEY; CDR2 reads SVGEGT. The CDR3 consists of 17 residues. The V gene lost 0 bases and the J gene lost 1 base, with 12 bases spanning the gap. The CDR3 reads CASSYSIRQRNTGELFF. CDR3 DNA: TGTGCCAGCAGTTACTCGATCAGACAGAGGAACACCGGGGAGCTGTTTTTT.

V is TRBV10-2 and J is TRBJ1-2; 9 bases line up with TRBD1. Germline values: CDR1 WSHSY, CDR2 SAAADI. The V segment lost 7 bases and the J segment 7 bases; nucleotides outside the gene matches: 10. The CDR3 spans 14 residues. CDR3 sequence: CASTSVTGGGGYTF. CDR3 nucleotide sequence: TGCGCCAGCACCTCTGTCACAGGGGGCGGTGGCTACACCTTC.

The chain has TRBV13 and TRBJ1-1; no clear D gene. The CDR3 loop spans 15 amino acids. CDR1 and CDR2 (germline): PRHDT, FYEKMQ (reference sequence). V shed 2 bases and J shed 6 bases, with 16 bases lying between them. This CDR3 is CASSLIIGGIAEAFF. The CDR3 nucleotides are TGTGCCAGCAGCTTAATTATCGGAGGGATCGCTGAAGCTTTCTTT.

The rearrangement uses TRBV12-3 or TRBV12-4 and TRBJ1-2, with D perhaps matching TRBD1 (6 bases). Trimming left V 8 bases short and J 4 bases short, with 14 bases between. This CDR3 spans 13 amino acids. CDR3 sequence: CASESTGSYGYTF. The CDR3 nucleotides read TGTGCCAGCGAGAGTACAGGGTCCTATGGCTACACCTTC.